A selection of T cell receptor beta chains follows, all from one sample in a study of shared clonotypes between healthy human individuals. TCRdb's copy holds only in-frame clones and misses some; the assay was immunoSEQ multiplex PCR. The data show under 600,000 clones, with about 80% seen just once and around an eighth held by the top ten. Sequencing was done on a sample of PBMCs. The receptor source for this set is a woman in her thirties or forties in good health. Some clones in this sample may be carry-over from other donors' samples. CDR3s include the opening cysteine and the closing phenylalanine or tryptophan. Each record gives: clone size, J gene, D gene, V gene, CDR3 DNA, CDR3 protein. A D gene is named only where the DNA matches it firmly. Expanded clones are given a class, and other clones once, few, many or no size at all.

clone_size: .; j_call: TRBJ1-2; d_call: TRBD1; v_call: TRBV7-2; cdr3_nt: TGTGCCAGCAGCCCCGACAGGGACTATGGCTACACCTTC; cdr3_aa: CASSPDRDYGYTF
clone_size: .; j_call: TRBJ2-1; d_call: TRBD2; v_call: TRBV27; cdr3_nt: TGTGCCAGCAGACCCAGCGGGAGGGCCTACAATGAGCAGTTCTTC; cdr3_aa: CASRPSGRAYNEQFF
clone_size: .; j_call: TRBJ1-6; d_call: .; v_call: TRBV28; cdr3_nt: TGTGCCAGCAGTCTCGGGGGTTCGAGGAATTCACCCCTCCACTTT; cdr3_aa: CASSLGGSRNSPLHF
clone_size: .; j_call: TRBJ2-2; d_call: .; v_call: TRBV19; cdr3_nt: TGTGCCAGTAGTAATGGACAACAGAACACCGGGGAGCTGTTTTTT; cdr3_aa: CASSNGQQNTGELFF
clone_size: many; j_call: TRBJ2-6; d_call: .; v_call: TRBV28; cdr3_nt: TGTGCCAGCAGTTTATTACGGGATACTGGGGCCAACGTCCTGACTTTC; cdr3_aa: CASSLLRDTGANVLTF
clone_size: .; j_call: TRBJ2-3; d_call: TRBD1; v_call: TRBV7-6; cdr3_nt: TGTGCCAGCAGCCTCGGGACAGGGAATACAGATACGCAGTATTTT; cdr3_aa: CASSLGTGNTDTQYF
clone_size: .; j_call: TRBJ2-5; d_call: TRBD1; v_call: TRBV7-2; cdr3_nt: TGTGCCAGCAGCCCTCGGACAGGTCTGTACCAAGAGACCCAGTACTTC; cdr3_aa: CASSPRTGLYQETQYF
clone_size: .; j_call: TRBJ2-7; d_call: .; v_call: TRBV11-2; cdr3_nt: TGTGCCAGCAGCCCCCACGGGGACAAGTACGAGCAGTACTTC; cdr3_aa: CASSPHGDKYEQYF
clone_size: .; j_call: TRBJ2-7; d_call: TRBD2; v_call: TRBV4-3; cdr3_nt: TGCGCCAGCAGCCAAGAACTAGCGGGAGGGTACGACCAGTACTTC; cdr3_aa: CASSQELAGGYDQYF
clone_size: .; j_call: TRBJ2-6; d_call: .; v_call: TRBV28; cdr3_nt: TGTGCCAGCAGTTTAGCCCTTTCTGGGGCCAACGTCCTGACTTTC; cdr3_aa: CASSLALSGANVLTF
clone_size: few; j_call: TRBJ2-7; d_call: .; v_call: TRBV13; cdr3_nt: TGTGCCAGCACTCCTCAGGTGGGCGAGCAGTACTTC; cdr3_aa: CASTPQVGEQYF
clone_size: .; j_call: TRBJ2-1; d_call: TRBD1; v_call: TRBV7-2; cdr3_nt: TGTGCCAGCAGCTCGTGGGACAGGGGGATCGATGAGCAGTTCTTC; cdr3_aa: CASSSWDRGIDEQFF
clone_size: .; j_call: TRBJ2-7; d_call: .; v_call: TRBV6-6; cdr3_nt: TGTGCCATCTCGGTGCGGCCGGGGGGCACCTACGAGCAGTACTTC; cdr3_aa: CAISVRPGGTYEQYF
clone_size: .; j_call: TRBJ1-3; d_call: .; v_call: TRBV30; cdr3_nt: TGTGCCTGGAGTGTAGGACAGAGATGGTCTGGAAACACCATATATTTT; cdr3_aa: CAWSVGQRWSGNTIYF
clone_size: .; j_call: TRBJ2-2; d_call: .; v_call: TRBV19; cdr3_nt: TGTGCCAGTAAAGTTGGCAGGGCGACCGGGGAGCTGTTTTTT; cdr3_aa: CASKVGRATGELFF
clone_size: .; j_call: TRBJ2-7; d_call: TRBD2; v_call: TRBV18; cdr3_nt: TGTGCCAGCTCGGCTAGCGGAGGCTACGAGCAGTACTTC; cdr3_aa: CASSASGGYEQYF
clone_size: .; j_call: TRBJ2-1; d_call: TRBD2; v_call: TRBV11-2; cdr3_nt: TGTGCCAGCAGCCCAGGACTAGCGGGAGTGGATGAGCAGTTCTTC; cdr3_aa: CASSPGLAGVDEQFF
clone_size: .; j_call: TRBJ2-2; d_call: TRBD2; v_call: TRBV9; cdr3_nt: TGTGCCAGCAAGGGGACTAGCTCGGGCACCGGGGAGCTGTTTTTT; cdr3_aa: CASKGTSSGTGELFF